This passage covers 15 T cell receptor beta chains from one sample sequenced in a study of identical twins. One entry per CDR3 protein results from TCRdb running MiXCR on the 5' RACE reads. The table records some 1,700,000 distinct CDR3 sequences, less than 35% of them present only once. The material sequenced was cord blood. The receptors shown here come from a newborn girl in good health.

This clonotype was counted a few times. This rearrangement joins TRBV12-3 or TRBV12-4 to TRBJ1-4; D is perhaps TRBD1 (5 bases). The V end lost 5 bases, the J end lost 7 bases, and 14 bases lay between the germline ends. CDR3 length equals 14 residues. CDR3 nucleotides: TGTGCCAGCAGTCCGGGACGGAGGACTGAAAAACTGTTTTTT. It is translated as CASSPGRRTEKLFF.

Comment on this clonotype: A much larger clone lies a single base off, so this may be a read error. This chain connects TRBV24-1 to TRBJ2-5; the match to TRBD1 covers 10 bases. This CDR3 is built from 18 residues. Looked up from germline, CDR1 is KGHDR and CDR2 is SFDVKD. The ends lost 4 bases at V and 11 bases at J; junction bases unmatched: 21. Here the CDR3 reads CATSDPGTGVGSYNEQYF. The CDR3 DNA sequence: TGTGCCACCAGTGACCCCGGGACAGGGGTGGGATCCTACAATGAGCAGTACTTC.

Turning to this clonotype: One junction end does not reproduce the germline sequence, and a read error may be involved. The V call is TRBV3-1, the J call TRBJ2-3; D is perhaps TRBD2 (6 bases). The CDR3 covers 13 residues. Per germline, CDR1 LGHDT and CDR2 YNNKEL (reference sequence). CDR3 sequence reads: CAAAARGPDTRYF. In nucleotides, the CDR3 is TGTGCCGCGGCGGCGCGGGGTCCAGATACGCGGTATTTT.

This clonotype was counted a few times. The genes are TRBV6-6 and TRBJ1-4; D is undetermined. Germline CDR1 MNHNY, CDR2 SVGAGI (reference sequence). Trimming left V 0 bases short and J 4 bases short, with 12 bases between. The CDR3 length is 16 residues. The CDR3 reads CASSYSFWVDNEKLFF. CDR3 DNA: TGTGCCAGCAGTTACTCCTTTTGGGTAGATAATGAAAAACTGTTTTTT.

The chain employs TRBV7-2 and TRBJ2-3; unclear D gene. Deletions cut 2 bases from V and 1 base from J, with 13 bases between. This CDR3 has 16 amino acids. Germline CDR1 reads SGHTA; CDR2 reads FQGNSA. DNA of the CDR3: TGTGCCAGCAGCTTACGTCCCGGGTTGGGCACAGATACGCAGTATTTT. It specifies CASSLRPGLGTDTQYF. The variable domain in full, with the rest retrieved from reference TRBV7-2 and TRBJ2-3, is GAGVSQSPSNKVTEKGKDVELRCDPISGHTALYWYRQSLGQGLEFLIYFQGNSAPDKSGLPSDRFSAERTGGSVSTLTIQRTQQEDSAVYLCASSLRPGLGTDTQYFGPGTRLTVL.

V and J are TRBV20-1 and TRBJ2-7; 10 bases are shared with TRBD2. Germline lookup yields CDR1 DFQATT and CDR2 SNEGSKA (reference sequence). V shed 0 bases and J 5 bases; nucleotides not matched to a gene: 4. The CDR3 consists of 14 residues. CDR3 nucleotide sequence: TGCAGTGCTAGAGAAGGGACTAGCGCCGACGAGCAGTACTTC. As protein: CSAREGTSADEQYF.

The chain carries TRBV20-1 and TRBJ2-3; 7 nucleotides align to TRBD1. The CDR3 covers 13 residues. Germline V gives CDR1 DFQATT, CDR2 SNEGSKA (reference sequence). The ends lost 6 bases at V and 3 bases at J; junction bases unmatched: 6. Here the CDR3 DNA reads TGCAGTGCCCCGACAGGGTGGACAGATACGCAGTATTTT. This gives the protein CSAPTGWTDTQYF.

The chain uses TRBV7-8 and TRBJ1-2, with unresolved D. The CDR3 runs 14 residues. Germline CDR1 is SGHVS and CDR2 is FQNEAQ. Trimming left V 3 bases short and J 2 bases short, with 10 bases between. The CDR3 region is CASSLRDLNYGYTF. In DNA, the CDR3 is TGTGCCAGCAGCTTGAGAGACCTAAACTATGGCTACACCTTC.

The chain has TRBV30 and TRBJ2-6; TRBD2 matches 7 bases. V was pared by 2 bases and J by 2 bases, with 3 bases of the junction left unmatched. This CDR3 has 15 residues. CDR1 and CDR2 from the germline V gene are GTSNPN and SVGIG (reference sequence). The CDR3 DNA reads TGTGCCTGGAGTAGCGGGGTGACTGGGGCCAACGTCCTGACTTTC. Amino acid sequence: CAWSSGVTGANVLTF.

The chain combines TRBV6-1 with TRBJ2-5; TRBD1 or TRBD2 may be the D gene (5 bases each). Germline lookup yields CDR1 MNHNS and CDR2 SASEGT. V was clipped by 2 bases and J by 7 bases, with 17 bases between them. This CDR3 comprises 15 residues. The CDR3 spells CASSELGTTTRTQYF. Written as DNA, the CDR3 is TGTGCCAGCAGTGAACTAGGGACCACCACCCGGACCCAGTACTTC.

This clonotype has only a few counts. The chain employs TRBV27 and TRBJ2-3; 8 nucleotides match TRBD2. V gave up 5 bases and J gave up 6 bases; unmatched junction bases: 13. CDR3 length: 16 amino acids. CDR1 is MNHEY and CDR2 is SMNVEV in the germline V gene (reference sequence). CDR3 residues: CASSEGLAGPHDTQYF. For the CDR3, the DNA is TGTGCCAGCAGTGAGGGCTTAGCGGGGCCTCATGATACGCAGTATTTT.

This clonotype has at least ten counts. The chain is built from TRBV2 and TRBJ2-3; 8 bases fit TRBD1. This CDR3 spans 16 amino acids. With V trimmed by 6 bases and J by 6 bases, 14 bases remained unmatched. Germline lookup yields CDR1 SNHLY and CDR2 FYNNEI. The CDR3 sequence is CASSNSGGAISDTQYF. The CDR3 region has the DNA TGTGCCAGCAGCAACTCAGGGGGCGCGATTTCTGATACGCAGTATTTT.

This clonotype was counted only a few times. The chain couples TRBV13 to TRBJ2-1; D not resolved. The V end lost 2 bases, the J end lost 9 bases, and 8 bases lay between the germline ends. The germline V gene encodes CDR1 PRHDT and CDR2 FYEKMQ (reference sequence). The CDR3 is 12 residues long. CDR3 in amino acids: CASSLIRTEQFF. DNA for the CDR3: TGTGCCAGCAGCTTAATCCGGACTGAGCAGTTCTTC.

At least ten counts were recorded for this clonotype. The chain recombines TRBV10-3 with TRBJ2-3, with D hard to call. Per germline, CDR1 ENHRY and CDR2 SYGVKD. Trimming cost V 4 bases and J 2 bases, with 10 bases left between them. CDR3 length: 14 residues. The CDR3 protein is CAISVPPNTDTQYF. In nucleotides, the CDR3 is TGTGCCATCAGTGTCCCCCCAAACACAGATACGCAGTATTTT.

This clonotype was seen at least ten times. The chain has TRBV11-2 and TRBJ2-1; the D gene could be TRBD1 or TRBD2 (7 bases each). Trimming stripped 5 bases from V and 4 bases from J, with 18 bases between. Germline V gene lookup returns CDR1 SGHAT and CDR2 FQNNGV. The CDR3 runs to 16 residues. The CDR3 protein is CASSQGVLADYNEQFF. The CDR3 nucleotides read TGTGCCAGCAGCCAGGGGGTCCTAGCGGATTACAATGAGCAGTTCTTC.